This T cell receptor (beta chain) was sequenced for a study of response to subunit inactivated influenza vaccine. Notes on the study in general: Each seasonal flu vaccination may recruit only limited new T cells, authors suggested.

This clonotype was seen a few times. The antigen remains undetermined. TCRdb passed the RT-PCR reads through MiXCR, listing each CDR3 protein once. The sample comprises some 500,000 distinct CDR3 sequences, about 15% of which are singletons, and 3% rests with the top ten. The CDR3 totals 14 residues. Between the trimmed V and J ends, which lost 1 base and 6 bases, there was a span of 13 bases. The V gene's germline CDR1 is SEHNR and CDR2 FQNEAQ (reference sequence). This rearrangement joins TRBV7-9 to TRBJ2-7, with D tentatively TRBD1 (5 bases). The sequence was obtained from a man between 45 and 75 years old who received an inactivated influenza vaccine. The input for sequencing was CD4+ T cells sorted from PBMCs, taken approximately 25 months after vaccination. The CDR3 is CASSLVGQAVEQYF. CDR3 DNA: TGTGCCAGCAGCTTAGTGGGGCAGGCAGTCGAGCAGTACTTC.